The sequence of this T cell receptor (beta chain) was determined in a study of blood T cell repertoires in COVID-19. In the study overall: The analysed material was cDNA or gDNA that came from T cells, B-cell-depleted T cells, or PBMCs.

This CDR3 contains 15 residues. Germline CDR1 reads MNHEY; CDR2 reads SVGAGI. The V end was cut by 2 bases, the J end by 7 bases, with 12 bases between. Original data processing: Estimation of nucleated cell counts relied on the amplification of reference gene primers. Here immunoSEQ multiplex PCR was the method, and the copy in TCRdb shows in-frame clones only, minus some. For V, J and clone size, that table is used; D and trimming come from the DNA. This sample carries over 90,000 clones, about 91% of them seen once, and the ten largest clones take around 4%. Sample: peripheral blood. The chain recombines TRBV6-5 with TRBJ1-6; D perhaps matches TRBD1 (6 bases). The receptor was isolated from a man between 18 and 29 years old with acute or convalescent COVID-19. CDR3 nucleotide sequence: TGTGCCAGCAGTTACCGCAGGGGCCAGAATTCACCCCTCCACTTT. Protein: CASSYRRGQNSPLHF.